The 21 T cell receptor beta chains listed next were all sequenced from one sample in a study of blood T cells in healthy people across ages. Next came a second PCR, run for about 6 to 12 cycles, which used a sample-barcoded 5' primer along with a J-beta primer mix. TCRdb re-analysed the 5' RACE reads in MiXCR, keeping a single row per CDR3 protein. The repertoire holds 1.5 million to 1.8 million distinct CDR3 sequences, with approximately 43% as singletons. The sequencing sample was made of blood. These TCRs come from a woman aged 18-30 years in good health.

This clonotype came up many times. Here the CDR3 DNA reads TGTGCCAGCAGCTTAGCCCGGGACAGGGACTATGGCTACACCTTC. Translation: CASSLARDRDYGYTF. The chain uses TRBV7-2 and TRBJ1-2, with 9 bases identical to TRBD1. Germline-derived CDR1 and CDR2 are SGHTA and FQGNSA. The junction had 2 bases not matched to a gene; V was cut back by 0 bases and J by 3 bases. CDR3 length: 15 amino acids.

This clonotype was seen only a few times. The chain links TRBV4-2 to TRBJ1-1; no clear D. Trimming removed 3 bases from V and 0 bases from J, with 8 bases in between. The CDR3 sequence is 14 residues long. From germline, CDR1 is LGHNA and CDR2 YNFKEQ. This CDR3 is CASSHARLNTEAFF. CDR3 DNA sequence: TGTGCCAGCAGCCACGCCCGGCTGAACACTGAAGCTTTCTTT.

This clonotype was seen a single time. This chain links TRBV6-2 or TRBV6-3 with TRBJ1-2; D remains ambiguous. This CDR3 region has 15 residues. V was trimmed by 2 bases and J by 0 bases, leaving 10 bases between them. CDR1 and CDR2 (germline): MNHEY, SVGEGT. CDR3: CASSYGPGANYGYTF. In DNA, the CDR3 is TGTGCCAGCAGTTACGGTCCAGGCGCTAACTATGGCTACACCTTC.

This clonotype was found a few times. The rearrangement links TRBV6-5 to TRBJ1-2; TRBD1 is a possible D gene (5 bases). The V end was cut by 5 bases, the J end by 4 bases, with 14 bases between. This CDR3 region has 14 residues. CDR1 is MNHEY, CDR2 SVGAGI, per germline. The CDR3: CASSLQGNSYGYTF. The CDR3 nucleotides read TGTGCCAGCAGTCTTCAGGGTAATAGCTATGGCTACACCTTC.

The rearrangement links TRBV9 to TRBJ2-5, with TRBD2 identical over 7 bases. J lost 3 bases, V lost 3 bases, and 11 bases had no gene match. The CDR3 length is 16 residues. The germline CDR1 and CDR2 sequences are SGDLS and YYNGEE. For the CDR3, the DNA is TGTGCCAGCAGCGCCCGGGGGAGGGGAGGGAAAGAGACCCAGTACTTC. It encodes CASSARGRGGKETQYF. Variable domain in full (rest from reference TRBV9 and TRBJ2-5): DSGVTQTPKHLITATGQRVTLRCSPRSGDLSVYWYQQSLDQGLQFLIQYYNGEERAKGNILERFSAQQFPDLHSELNLSSLELGDSALYFCASSARGRGGKETQYFGPGTRLLVL.

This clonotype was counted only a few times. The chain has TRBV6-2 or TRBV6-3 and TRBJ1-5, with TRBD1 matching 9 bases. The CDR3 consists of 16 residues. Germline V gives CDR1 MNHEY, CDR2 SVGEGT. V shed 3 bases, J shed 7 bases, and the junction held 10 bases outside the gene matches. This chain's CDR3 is CASSYRPGQGGQPQHF. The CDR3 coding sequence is TGTGCCAGCAGTTATAGACCGGGACAGGGAGGGCAGCCCCAGCATTTT.

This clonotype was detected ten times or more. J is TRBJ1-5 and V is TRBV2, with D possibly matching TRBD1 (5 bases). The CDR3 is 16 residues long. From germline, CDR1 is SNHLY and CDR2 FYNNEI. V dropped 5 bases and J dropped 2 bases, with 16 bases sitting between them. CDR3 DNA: TGTGCCAGCAGTCGAGCTGGGACGGCGGGCAATCAGCCCCAGCATTTT. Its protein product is CASSRAGTAGNQPQHF.

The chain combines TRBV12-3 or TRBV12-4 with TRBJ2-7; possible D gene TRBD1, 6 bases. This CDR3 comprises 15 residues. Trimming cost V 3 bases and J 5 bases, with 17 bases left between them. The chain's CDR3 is CASSFFTGPGDEQYF. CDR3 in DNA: TGTGCCAGCAGTTTCTTTACAGGGCCCGGGGACGAGCAGTACTTC.

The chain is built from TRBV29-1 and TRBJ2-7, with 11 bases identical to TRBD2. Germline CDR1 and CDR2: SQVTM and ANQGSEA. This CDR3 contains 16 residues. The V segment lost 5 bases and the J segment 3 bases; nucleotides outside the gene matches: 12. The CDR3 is CSVYSSPGLADYEQYF. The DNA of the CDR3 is TGCAGCGTTTACAGCTCACCGGGACTAGCGGACTACGAGCAGTACTTC.

The CDR3 nucleotides are TGCGCCAGCAGCCAAGATACCGGGGCGGGATTGAACACTGAAGCTTTCTTT. Protein sequence: CASSQDTGAGLNTEAFF. This chain uses TRBV4-1 with TRBJ1-1; perhaps TRBD1 as D (5 bases). The V gene lost 0 bases and the J gene lost 0 bases, with 14 bases spanning the gap. Germline V lookup: CDR1 MGHRA, CDR2 YSYEKL. This CDR3 has 17 residues.

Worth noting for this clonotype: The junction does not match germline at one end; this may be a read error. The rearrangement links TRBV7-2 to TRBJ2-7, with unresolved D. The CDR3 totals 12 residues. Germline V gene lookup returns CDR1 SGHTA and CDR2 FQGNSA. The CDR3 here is CANSLGTYEQYF. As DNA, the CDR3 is TGTGCCAACAGCTTAGGAACCTACGAGCAGTACTTC.

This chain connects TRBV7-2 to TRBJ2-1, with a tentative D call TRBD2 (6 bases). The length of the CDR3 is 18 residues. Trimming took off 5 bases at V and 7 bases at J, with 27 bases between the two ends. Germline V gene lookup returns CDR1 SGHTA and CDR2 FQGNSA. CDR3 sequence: CASSVNGASGGVRNEQFF. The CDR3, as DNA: TGTGCCAGCAGCGTGAATGGGGCGTCTGGCGGGGTGAGGAATGAGCAGTTCTTC.

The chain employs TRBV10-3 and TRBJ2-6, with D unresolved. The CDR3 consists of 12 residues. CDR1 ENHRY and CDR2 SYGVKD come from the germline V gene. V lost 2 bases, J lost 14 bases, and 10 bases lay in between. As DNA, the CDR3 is TGTGCCATCAGTGAGAGGCGAACACTCCTGACTTTC. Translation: CAISERRTLLTF.

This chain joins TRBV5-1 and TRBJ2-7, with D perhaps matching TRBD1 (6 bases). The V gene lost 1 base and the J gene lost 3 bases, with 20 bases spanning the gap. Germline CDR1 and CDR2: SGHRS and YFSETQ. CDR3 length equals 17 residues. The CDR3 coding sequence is TGCGCCAGCAGCTTGTTCTCATCAGGGGCAAATGTCTACGAGCAGTACTTC. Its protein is CASSLFSSGANVYEQYF.

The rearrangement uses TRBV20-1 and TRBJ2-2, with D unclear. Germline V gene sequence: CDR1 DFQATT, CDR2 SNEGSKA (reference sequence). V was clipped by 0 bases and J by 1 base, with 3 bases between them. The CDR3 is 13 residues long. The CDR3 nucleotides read TGCAGTGCTAGAGAGGGGAACACCGGGGAGCTGTTTTTT. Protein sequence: CSAREGNTGELFF.

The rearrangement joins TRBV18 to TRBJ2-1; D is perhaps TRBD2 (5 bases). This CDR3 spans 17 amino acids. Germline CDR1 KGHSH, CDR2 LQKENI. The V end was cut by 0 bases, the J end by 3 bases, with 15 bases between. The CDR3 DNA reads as TGTGCCAGCTCACCACCGTACCGGGAAACAGACTACAATGAGCAGTTCTTC. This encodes CASSPPYRETDYNEQFF.

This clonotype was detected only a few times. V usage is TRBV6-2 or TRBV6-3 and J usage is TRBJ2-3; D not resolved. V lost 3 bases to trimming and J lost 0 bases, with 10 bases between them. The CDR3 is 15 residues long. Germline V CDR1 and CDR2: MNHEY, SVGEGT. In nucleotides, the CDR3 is TGTGCCAGCAGTTATCGGGCTTGGAGCACAGATACGCAGTATTTT. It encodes CASSYRAWSTDTQYF.

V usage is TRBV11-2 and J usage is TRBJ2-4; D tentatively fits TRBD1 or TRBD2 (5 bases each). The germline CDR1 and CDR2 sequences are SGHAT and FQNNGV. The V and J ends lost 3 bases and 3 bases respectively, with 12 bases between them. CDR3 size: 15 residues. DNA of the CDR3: TGTGCCAGCAGCTTGTTAGGGGACCTCAAAAACATTCAGTACTTC. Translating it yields CASSLLGDLKNIQYF.

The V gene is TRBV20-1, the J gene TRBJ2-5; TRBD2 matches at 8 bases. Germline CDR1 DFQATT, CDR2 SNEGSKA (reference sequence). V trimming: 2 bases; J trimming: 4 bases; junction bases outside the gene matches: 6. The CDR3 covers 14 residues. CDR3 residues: CSARLSGAGETQYF. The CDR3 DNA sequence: TGCAGTGCTAGACTTAGCGGGGCAGGAGAGACCCAGTACTTC.

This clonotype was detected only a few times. The CDR3 DNA is TGCGCCAGCAGCCAGCTAACCGGGACAAGCTCCTACGAGCAGTACTTC. Translation: CASSQLTGTSSYEQYF. The chain combines TRBV4-1 with TRBJ2-7, with D possibly TRBD1 on 6 matching bases. The CDR3 is 16 amino acids. Germline V lookup: CDR1 MGHRA, CDR2 YSYEKL. Trimming cost V 3 bases and J 0 bases, with 15 bases left between them.

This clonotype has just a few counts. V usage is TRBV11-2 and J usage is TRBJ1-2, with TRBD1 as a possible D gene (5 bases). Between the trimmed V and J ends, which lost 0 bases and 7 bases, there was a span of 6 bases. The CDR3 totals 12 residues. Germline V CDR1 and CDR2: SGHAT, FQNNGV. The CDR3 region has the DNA TGTGCCAGCAGCTTAGAGGGGACTGGCTACACCTTC. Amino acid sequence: CASSLEGTGYTF.